The rows below give T cell receptor beta chains drawn from one sample of a study of a mutant IDH1 vaccine in newly diagnosed glioma. The antigens these receptors bind are not known. Measured with immunoSEQ multiplex PCR; TCRdb has only the in-frame clones, and not every one. The table has 50,000 to 60,000 clones, 91% seen once. The sample consisted of PBMCs, taken from a glioma patient whose treatment included an IDH1 peptide vaccine. All receptors come from a man aged 50 to 59 with glioma. CDR3s include the opening cysteine and the closing phenylalanine or tryptophan. The D gene is left open where the match is weak. Part of the rows lack a size; the others show once, few, many or a class for expanded clones.

D gene: TRBD1
J gene: TRBJ2-1
clone size: -
V gene: TRBV10-3
CDR3 DNA: TGTGCCAGCTCGGGACAGCAAGGACTCAATGAGCAGTTCTTC
CDR3 protein: CASSGQQGLNEQFF

D gene: -
J gene: TRBJ2-7
clone size: -
V gene: TRBV2
CDR3 DNA: TGTGCCAGCAGTACCAGGGCCTACGAGCAGTACTTC
CDR3 protein: CASSTRAYEQYF

D gene: -
J gene: TRBJ2-7
clone size: -
V gene: TRBV5-6
CDR3 DNA: TGTGCCAGCAGCAGGTTTTACGAGCAGTACTTC
CDR3 protein: CASSRFYEQYF

D gene: -
J gene: TRBJ2-7
clone size: -
V gene: TRBV27
CDR3 DNA: TGTGCCAGCAGGGGGACGGGGACCTACGAGCAGTACTTC
CDR3 protein: CASRGTGTYEQYF

D gene: -
J gene: TRBJ1-5
clone size: -
V gene: TRBV27
CDR3 DNA: TGTGCCAGCAGTTTAATGGGGATCGCGGGCAATCAGCCCCAGCATTTT
CDR3 protein: CASSLMGIAGNQPQHF

D gene: -
J gene: TRBJ2-7
clone size: -
V gene: TRBV4-1
CDR3 DNA: TGCGCCAGCAGCCGGACGGACAGTAGTTTGGGCGAGCAGTACTTC
CDR3 protein: CASSRTDSSLGEQYF

D gene: -
J gene: TRBJ2-7
clone size: -
V gene: TRBV18
CDR3 DNA: TGTGCCAGCTCACCCCCCGGAGAGTACGAGCAGTACTTC
CDR3 protein: CASSPPGEYEQYF

D gene: -
J gene: TRBJ2-1
clone size: -
V gene: TRBV7-8
CDR3 DNA: TGTGCCAGCTCCACTAGTTCTGCTTACAATGAGCAGTTCTTC
CDR3 protein: CASSTSSAYNEQFF

D gene: TRBD1
J gene: TRBJ2-7
clone size: -
V gene: TRBV19
CDR3 DNA: TGTGCCAGTAGTATAAATGACAGGGCCAACGAGCAGTACTTC
CDR3 protein: CASSINDRANEQYF

D gene: -
J gene: TRBJ2-7
clone size: once
V gene: TRBV7-9
CDR3 DNA: TGTGCCAGCAGCCAAATGTCCTACGAGCAGTACTTC
CDR3 protein: CASSQMSYEQYF

D gene: TRBD1
J gene: TRBJ1-1
clone size: -
V gene: TRBV19
CDR3 DNA: TGTGCCGGAAAGGACAGGGGAGGAACTGAAGCTTTCTTT
CDR3 protein: CAGKDRGGTEAFF

D gene: -
J gene: TRBJ2-7
clone size: -
V gene: TRBV5-4
CDR3 DNA: TGTGCCAGCAGCTTGGCGACTGAGGGGGGCGGCTACGAGCAGTACTTC
CDR3 protein: CASSLATEGGGYEQYF

D gene: -
J gene: TRBJ1-4
clone size: -
V gene: TRBV19
CDR3 DNA: TGTGCCAGTAGTCCTCTAGGACAGACGGGCACTAATGAAAAACTGTTTTTT
CDR3 protein: CASSPLGQTGTNEKLFF

D gene: -
J gene: TRBJ2-1
clone size: -
V gene: TRBV19
CDR3 DNA: TGTGCCAGTAGTCCGCCGGGACTGGATTTACTAGCCTACAATGAGCAGTTCTTC
CDR3 protein: CASSPPGLDLLAYNEQFF

D gene: TRBD1
J gene: TRBJ1-2
clone size: -
V gene: TRBV4-1
CDR3 DNA: TGCGCCAGCAGCCCGGGGTCACAGGGGAACTATGGCTACACCTTC
CDR3 protein: CASSPGSQGNYGYTF

D gene: -
J gene: TRBJ2-3
clone size: -
V gene: TRBV5-1
CDR3 DNA: TGCGCCAGCAGCTTGGAGGTTGGGTCGTCAGATACGCAGTATTTT
CDR3 protein: CASSLEVGSSDTQYF

D gene: -
J gene: TRBJ2-5
clone size: -
V gene: TRBV2
CDR3 DNA: TGTGCCAGCAGTGCCTACTCTCGGGACCAGTACTTC
CDR3 protein: CASSAYSRDQYF

D gene: TRBD1
J gene: TRBJ2-1
clone size: -
V gene: TRBV27
CDR3 DNA: TGTGCCAGCAGTCGACAGGGGCCAGTCGATGAGCAGTTCTTC
CDR3 protein: CASSRQGPVDEQFF

D gene: -
J gene: TRBJ2-5
clone size: -
V gene: TRBV5-1
CDR3 DNA: TGCGCCAGCAGCTGGAGGGGGGCCGACCAAGAGACCCAGTACTTC
CDR3 protein: CASSWRGADQETQYF

D gene: -
J gene: TRBJ2-3
clone size: -
V gene: TRBV9
CDR3 DNA: TGTGCCAGCAGCGAGAGCACTCGGGGCACAGATACGCAGTATTTT
CDR3 protein: CASSESTRGTDTQYF

D gene: TRBD1
J gene: TRBJ1-3
clone size: once
V gene: TRBV18
CDR3 DNA: TGTGCCAGCTCACCAACAGGGGTTCCTGGGAACACCATATATTTT
CDR3 protein: CASSPTGVPGNTIYF

D gene: TRBD2
J gene: TRBJ2-7
clone size: -
V gene: TRBV11-2
CDR3 DNA: TGTGCCAGCAGCCTGCGGACTAGTTCCTACGAGCAGTACTTC
CDR3 protein: CASSLRTSSYEQYF

D gene: -
J gene: TRBJ1-1
clone size: once
V gene: TRBV6-5
CDR3 DNA: TGTGCCAGCAGTTACAACAACAGGGCGAACACTGAAGCTTTCTTT
CDR3 protein: CASSYNNRANTEAFF

D gene: -
J gene: TRBJ1-2
clone size: -
V gene: TRBV11-2
CDR3 DNA: TGTGCCAGCAGCCTGGTAGGAAGGGATGGCTACACCTTC
CDR3 protein: CASSLVGRDGYTF

D gene: -
J gene: TRBJ1-2
clone size: -
V gene: TRBV30
CDR3 DNA: TGTGCCTGGAGTGACAGGAGGAACTATGGCTACACCTTC
CDR3 protein: CAWSDRRNYGYTF

D gene: -
J gene: TRBJ2-3
clone size: -
V gene: TRBV6-6
CDR3 DNA: TGTGCCAGCAGTTACGGGGGTAGTACAGATACGCAGTATTTT
CDR3 protein: CASSYGGSTDTQYF

D gene: TRBD1
J gene: TRBJ2-7
clone size: -
V gene: TRBV9
CDR3 DNA: TGTGCCAGCAGCGGACAGGGGTCTGGCTACGAGCAGTACTTC
CDR3 protein: CASSGQGSGYEQYF

D gene: TRBD2
J gene: TRBJ2-2
clone size: -
V gene: TRBV11-3
CDR3 DNA: TGTGCCAGCAGCTCCGGACTAGCGGGTTACCAGGGGGAGCTGTTTTTT
CDR3 protein: CASSSGLAGYQGELFF

D gene: -
J gene: TRBJ2-5
clone size: -
V gene: TRBV2
CDR3 DNA: TGTGCCAGCCTCCCAGCAGGACTTGGGAAGTGGGAGCAGTACTTC
CDR3 protein: CASLPAGLGKWEQYF

D gene: -
J gene: TRBJ2-4
clone size: -
V gene: TRBV7-2
CDR3 DNA: TGTGCCAGCAGCTTAGATCCCTTGGGTTCGGCCATTCAGTACTTC
CDR3 protein: CASSLDPLGSAIQYF

D gene: TRBD2
J gene: TRBJ2-4
clone size: -
V gene: TRBV5-6
CDR3 DNA: TGTGCCAGCAGCTTGCAGCGGGGGGGCAATAAAAACATTCAGTACTTC
CDR3 protein: CASSLQRGGNKNIQYF

D gene: -
J gene: TRBJ2-7
clone size: -
V gene: TRBV9
CDR3 DNA: TGTGCCAGCAGCGTAGGTACAAGTCACGAGCAGTACTTC
CDR3 protein: CASSVGTSHEQYF

D gene: -
J gene: TRBJ2-5
clone size: -
V gene: TRBV30
CDR3 DNA: TGTGCCTGGACCCCCGCCCCCGGTCAAGAGACCCAGTACTTC
CDR3 protein: CAWTPAPGQETQYF

D gene: -
J gene: TRBJ2-1
clone size: -
V gene: TRBV5-1
CDR3 DNA: TGCGCCAGCAGCTTGGCGCTAGGCATAAATGAGCAGTTCTTC
CDR3 protein: CASSLALGINEQFF

D gene: -
J gene: TRBJ2-7
clone size: once
V gene: TRBV6-6
CDR3 DNA: TGTGCCAGCAGTTACGGGCAGGGTGGCTACGAGCAGTACTTC
CDR3 protein: CASSYGQGGYEQYF

D gene: -
J gene: TRBJ2-2
clone size: few
V gene: TRBV18
CDR3 DNA: TGTGCCAGCTCACCGACAATTGGGGACGGGGAGCTGTTTTTT
CDR3 protein: CASSPTIGDGELFF

D gene: -
J gene: TRBJ2-2
clone size: -
V gene: TRBV10-1
CDR3 DNA: TGCGCCAGCAGTGTCCGGCAGGGTGACACCGGGGAGCTGTTTTTT
CDR3 protein: CASSVRQGDTGELFF

D gene: -
J gene: TRBJ2-7
clone size: -
V gene: TRBV9
CDR3 DNA: TGTGCCAGCAGCGTAGTACCGGATCCCTACGAGCAGTACTTC
CDR3 protein: CASSVVPDPYEQYF

D gene: -
J gene: TRBJ2-1
clone size: once
V gene: TRBV11-3
CDR3 DNA: TGTGCCAGCAGCCCGACTGGCGACTCCTACAATGAGCAGTTCTTC
CDR3 protein: CASSPTGDSYNEQFF

D gene: -
J gene: TRBJ1-6
clone size: -
V gene: TRBV4-3
CDR3 DNA: TGCGCCAGCAGCCAGGCCCCCAGGTACTCCTATAATTCACCCCTCCACTTT
CDR3 protein: CASSQAPRYSYNSPLHF

D gene: -
J gene: TRBJ2-7
clone size: -
V gene: TRBV27
CDR3 DNA: TGTGCCAGCAGTTTATCTAAGTCCGGTCTCGAGCAGTACTTC
CDR3 protein: CASSLSKSGLEQYF

D gene: -
J gene: TRBJ2-1
clone size: -
V gene: TRBV6-6
CDR3 DNA: TGTGCCAGCAGCCCCTTAAGCGGTTACTCCTACAATGAGCAGTTCTTC
CDR3 protein: CASSPLSGYSYNEQFF

D gene: TRBD1
J gene: TRBJ2-5
clone size: -
V gene: TRBV6-1
CDR3 DNA: TGTGCCAGCAGTGACATGCTCCGGGACAGGGGGCGGGAGACCCAGTACTTC
CDR3 protein: CASSDMLRDRGRETQYF

D gene: -
J gene: TRBJ2-1
clone size: -
V gene: TRBV20-1
CDR3 DNA: TGCAGTGCCGGCGGGCAGTTCTTC
CDR3 protein: CSAGGQFF